This TCR beta chain was sequenced during a study of CD8 T cells in ankylosing spondylitis. This clonotype was counted between two and nine times. Its target is unknown. MiXCR, run by TCRdb on the 5' RACE reads, gives a single entry per CDR3 protein. The data show tens of thousands of distinct CDR3 sequences, about 9% seen once. V lost 6 bases, J lost 4 bases, and 12 bases lay in between. This CDR3 is built from 13 residues. Germline V gene sequence: CDR1 MDHEN, CDR2 SYDVKM. Study-level results: Past research had described some motif variants in reactive arthritis synovial fluid and blood. A TCR beta motif made of eight highly homologous variants seemed typical of ankylosing spondylitis blood.

The chain has TRBV28 and TRBJ1-2, with D maybe TRBD1 (6 bases). The TCR comes from a male donor with ankylosing spondylitis. Source material: blood, either unsorted or a sorted T cell fraction (not recorded which). CDR3 region: CASRATGSYGYTF. The CDR3 nucleotides read TGTGCCAGCAGGGCTACAGGGTCCTATGGCTACACCTTC.